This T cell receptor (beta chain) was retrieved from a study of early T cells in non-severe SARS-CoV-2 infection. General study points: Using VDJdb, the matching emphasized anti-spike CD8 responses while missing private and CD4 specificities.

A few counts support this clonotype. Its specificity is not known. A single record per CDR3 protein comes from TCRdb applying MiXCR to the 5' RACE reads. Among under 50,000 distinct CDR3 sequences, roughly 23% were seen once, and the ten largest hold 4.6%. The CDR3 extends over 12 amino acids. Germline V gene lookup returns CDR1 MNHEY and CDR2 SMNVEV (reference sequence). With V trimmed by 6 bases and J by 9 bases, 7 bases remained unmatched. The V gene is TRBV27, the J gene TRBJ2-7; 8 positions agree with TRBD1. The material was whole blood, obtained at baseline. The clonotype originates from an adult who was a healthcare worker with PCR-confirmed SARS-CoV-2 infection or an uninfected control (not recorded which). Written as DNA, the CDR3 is TGTGCCAGCAGCATTACAGGGGGAGTGCAGTACTTC. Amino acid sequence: CASSITGGVQYF.